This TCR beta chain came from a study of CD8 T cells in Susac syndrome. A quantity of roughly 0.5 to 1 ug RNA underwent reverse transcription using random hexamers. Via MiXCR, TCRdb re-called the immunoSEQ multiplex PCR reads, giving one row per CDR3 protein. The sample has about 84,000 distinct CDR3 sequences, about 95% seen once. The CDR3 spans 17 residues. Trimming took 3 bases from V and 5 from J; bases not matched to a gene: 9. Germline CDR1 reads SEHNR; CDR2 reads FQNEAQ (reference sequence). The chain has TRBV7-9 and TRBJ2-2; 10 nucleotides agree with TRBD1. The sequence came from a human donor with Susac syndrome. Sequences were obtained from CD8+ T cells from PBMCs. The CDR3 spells CASSLAHRDRGTGELFF. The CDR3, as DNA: TGTGCCAGCAGCTTGGCCCACCGGGACAGGGGAACCGGGGAGCTGTTTTTT.